This TCR beta chain comes out of a study of shared clonotypes between healthy human individuals. Turning to the study itself: Per-donor plates numbered three CD4 naive, three CD4 memory, two CD8 naive and one CD8 memory. Study findings and constraints: Sharing across several donors was seen in 4.5% to 6.5% of naive CD4 clonotypes.

The method was immunoSEQ multiplex PCR; TCRdb's version includes in-frame clones alone and lacks a portion of them. Of about 2.1 million clones in the sample, 90% to 95% are singletons; the top ten hold approximately 1.7%. The naive CD8 fraction comprised CD45RO-negative cells positively selected for CCR7 and excluded terminally differentiated effector memory CD45RA+ cells. HIV-negative, healthy adults without recent acute infections or vaccinations were the donors. Only one count was recorded for this clone. Its antigen is not known. The CDR3 contains 15 residues. With 7 bases clipped from V and 6 bases from J, the junction kept 11 bases outside the gene matches. Germline V gene data show CDR1 as LNHDA and CDR2 as SQIVND (reference sequence).

The genes are TRBV19 and TRBJ2-3; 9 bases fit TRBD2. The clonotype comes from a man younger than 30 in good health. Some clones in this sample may be carry-over from other donors' samples. The sample consisted of naive CD8+ T cells from PBMCs. CDR3: CASKGGTSSSDTQYF. For the CDR3, the DNA is TGTGCCAGTAAAGGGGGGACTAGCAGTTCGGATACGCAGTATTTT. Complete variable domain (other parts from reference TRBV19 and TRBJ2-3): DGGITQSPKYLFRKEGQNVTLSCEQNLNHDAMYWYRQDPGQGLRLIYYSQIVNDFQKGDIAEGYSVSREKKESFPLTVTSAQKNPTAFYLCASKGGTSSSDTQYFGPGTRLTVL.